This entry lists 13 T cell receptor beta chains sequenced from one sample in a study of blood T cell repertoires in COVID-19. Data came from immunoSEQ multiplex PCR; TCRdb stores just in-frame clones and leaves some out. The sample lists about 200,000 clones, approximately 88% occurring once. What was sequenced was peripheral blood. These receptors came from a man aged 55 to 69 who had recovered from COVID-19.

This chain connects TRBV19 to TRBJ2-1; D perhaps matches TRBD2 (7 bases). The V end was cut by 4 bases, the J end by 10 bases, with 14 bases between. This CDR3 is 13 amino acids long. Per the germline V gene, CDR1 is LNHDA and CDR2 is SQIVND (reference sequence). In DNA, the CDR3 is TGTGCCAGTAGTACGGAGGGAGGGGGGGAGCAGTTCTTC. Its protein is CASSTEGGGEQFF.

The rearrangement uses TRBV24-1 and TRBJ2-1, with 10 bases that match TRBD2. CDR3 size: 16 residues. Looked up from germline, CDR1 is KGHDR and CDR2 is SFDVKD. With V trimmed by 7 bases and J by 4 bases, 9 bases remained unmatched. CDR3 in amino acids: CATRSALAGEYNEQFF. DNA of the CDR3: TGTGCCACCAGATCCGCGCTAGCGGGAGAGTACAATGAGCAGTTCTTC.

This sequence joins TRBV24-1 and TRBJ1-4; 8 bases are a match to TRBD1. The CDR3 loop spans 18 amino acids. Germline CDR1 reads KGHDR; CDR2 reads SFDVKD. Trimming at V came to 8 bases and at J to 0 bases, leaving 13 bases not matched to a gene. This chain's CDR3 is CATTGTGGGTATNEKLFF. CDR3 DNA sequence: TGTGCCACCACAGGGACAGGCGGAGGGACGGCAACTAATGAAAAACTGTTTTTT.

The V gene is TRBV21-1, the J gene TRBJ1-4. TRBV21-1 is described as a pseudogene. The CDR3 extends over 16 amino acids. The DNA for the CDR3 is TGTGCCAGCAGCAAGGAGGGGTCCCTAAGGAGTGAAAAACTGTTTTTT. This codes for CASSKEGSLRSEKLFF.

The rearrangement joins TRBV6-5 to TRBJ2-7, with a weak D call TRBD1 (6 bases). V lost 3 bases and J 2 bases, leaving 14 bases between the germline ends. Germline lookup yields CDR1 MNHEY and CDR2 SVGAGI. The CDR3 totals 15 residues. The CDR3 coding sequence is TGTGCCAGCAGTTATGGGATAGACAGGACCTACGAGCAGTACTTC. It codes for CASSYGIDRTYEQYF.

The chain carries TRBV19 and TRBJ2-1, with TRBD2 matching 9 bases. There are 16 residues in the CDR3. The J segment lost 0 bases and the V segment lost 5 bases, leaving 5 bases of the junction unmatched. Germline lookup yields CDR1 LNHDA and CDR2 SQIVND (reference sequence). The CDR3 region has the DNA TGTGCCAGTAGTGGGGCGGGAGGGCCCTCCTACAATGAGCAGTTCTTC. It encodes CASSGAGGPSYNEQFF.

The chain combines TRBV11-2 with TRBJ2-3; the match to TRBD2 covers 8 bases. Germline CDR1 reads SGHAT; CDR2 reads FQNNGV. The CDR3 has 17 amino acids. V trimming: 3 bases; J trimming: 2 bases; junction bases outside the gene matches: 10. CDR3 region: CASSFPFGRGDTDTQYF. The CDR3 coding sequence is TGTGCCAGCAGCTTCCCATTCGGGAGGGGGGACACAGATACGCAGTATTTT.

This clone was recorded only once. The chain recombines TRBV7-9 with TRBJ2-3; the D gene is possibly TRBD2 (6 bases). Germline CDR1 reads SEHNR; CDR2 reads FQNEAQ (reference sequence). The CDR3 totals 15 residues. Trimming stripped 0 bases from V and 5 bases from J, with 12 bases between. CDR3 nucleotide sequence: TGTGCCAGCAGCTTAGCGGGGGGTCAGGGAGATACGCAGTATTTT. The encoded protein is CASSLAGGQGDTQYF.

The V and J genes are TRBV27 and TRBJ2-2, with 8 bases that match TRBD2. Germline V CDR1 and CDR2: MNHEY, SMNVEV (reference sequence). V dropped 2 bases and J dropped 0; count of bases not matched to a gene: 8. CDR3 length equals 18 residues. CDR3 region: CASSLGLAGYANTGELFF. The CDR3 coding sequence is TGTGCCAGCAGTTTAGGGCTAGCGGGCTACGCGAACACCGGGGAGCTGTTTTTT.

The CDR3 DNA sequence: TGTGCCAGCAGTTTGAAGGGAGATACTGAAGCTTTCTTT. Protein: CASSLKGDTEAFF. The rearrangement joins TRBV27 to TRBJ1-1, with D unclear. V was trimmed by 3 bases and J by 5 bases, leaving 10 bases between them. The CDR3 contains 13 residues. From germline, CDR1 is MNHEY and CDR2 SMNVEV (reference sequence).

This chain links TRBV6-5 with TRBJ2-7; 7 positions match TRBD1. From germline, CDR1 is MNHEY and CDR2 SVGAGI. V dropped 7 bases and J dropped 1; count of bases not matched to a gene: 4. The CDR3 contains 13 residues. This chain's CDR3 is CASINRGSYEQYF. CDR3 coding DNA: TGTGCCAGCATTAACAGGGGTTCCTACGAGCAGTACTTC.

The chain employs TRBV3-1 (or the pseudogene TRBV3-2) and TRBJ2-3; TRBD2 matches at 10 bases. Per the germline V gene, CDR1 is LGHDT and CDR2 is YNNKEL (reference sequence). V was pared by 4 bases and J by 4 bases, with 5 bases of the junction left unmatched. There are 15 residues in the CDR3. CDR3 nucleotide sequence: TGTGCCAGCAGCCTCCGGACTAGCGGCCCAGATACGCAGTATTTT. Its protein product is CASSLRTSGPDTQYF.

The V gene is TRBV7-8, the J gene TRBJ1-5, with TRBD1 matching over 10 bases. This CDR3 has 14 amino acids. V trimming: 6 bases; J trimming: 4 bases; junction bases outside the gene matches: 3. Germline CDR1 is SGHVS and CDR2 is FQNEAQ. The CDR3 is CASRRDRGNQPQHF. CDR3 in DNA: TGTGCCAGCAGAAGGGACAGGGGAAATCAGCCCCAGCATTTT.